This TCR beta chain was identified during a study of blood T cell repertoires in COVID-19. Study-wide background: Italy, Spain and the United States were the sources of the convalescent and acute COVID-19 samples.

Germline CDR1 SGHNT, CDR2 YYREEE (reference sequence). Trimming took 5 bases from V and 5 from J; bases not matched to a gene: 7. This CDR3 contains 14 residues. Data came from immunoSEQ multiplex PCR; TCRdb stores just in-frame clones and leaves some out. The data show about 400,000 clones, around 90% seen once. Recruits, aged about 18 to 95 years, lived in some 25 US areas. The rearrangement joins TRBV5-4 to TRBJ2-7; the match to TRBD1 covers 10 bases. This TCR was recovered from a woman aged 40-49 years with acute COVID-19. Sequencing was performed on PBMCs or T cells enriched from blood (not recorded which). The CDR3 DNA sequence: TGTGCCAGCAGGAAGGTAGGGACAGGGGACGAGCAGTACTTC. Its protein is CASRKVGTGDEQYF.